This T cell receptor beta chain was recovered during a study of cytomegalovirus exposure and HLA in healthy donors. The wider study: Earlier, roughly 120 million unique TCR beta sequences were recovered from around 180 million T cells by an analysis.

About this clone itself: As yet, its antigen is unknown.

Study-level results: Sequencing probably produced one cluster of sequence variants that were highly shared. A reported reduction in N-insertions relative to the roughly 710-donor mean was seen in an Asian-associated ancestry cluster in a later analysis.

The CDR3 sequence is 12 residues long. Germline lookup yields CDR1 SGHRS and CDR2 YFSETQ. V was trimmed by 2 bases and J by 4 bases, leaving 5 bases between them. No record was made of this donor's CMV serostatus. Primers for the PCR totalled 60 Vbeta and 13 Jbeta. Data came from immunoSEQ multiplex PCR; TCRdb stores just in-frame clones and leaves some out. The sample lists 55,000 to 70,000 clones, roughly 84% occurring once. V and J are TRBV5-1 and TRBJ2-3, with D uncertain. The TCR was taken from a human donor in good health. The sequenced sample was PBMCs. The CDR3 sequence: CASSFGPDTQYF. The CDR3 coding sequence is TGCGCCAGCAGCTTTGGCCCAGATACGCAGTATTTT.